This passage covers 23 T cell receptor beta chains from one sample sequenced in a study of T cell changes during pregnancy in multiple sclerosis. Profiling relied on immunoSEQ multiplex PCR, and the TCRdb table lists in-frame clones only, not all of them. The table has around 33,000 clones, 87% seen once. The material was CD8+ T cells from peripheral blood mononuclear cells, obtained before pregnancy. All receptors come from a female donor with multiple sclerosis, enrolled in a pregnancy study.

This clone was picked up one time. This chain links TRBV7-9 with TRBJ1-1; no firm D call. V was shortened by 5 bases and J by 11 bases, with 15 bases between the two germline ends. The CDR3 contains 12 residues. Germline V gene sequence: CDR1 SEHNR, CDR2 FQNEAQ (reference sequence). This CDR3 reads CASSPADRVAFF. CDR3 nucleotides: TGTGCCAGCAGCCCCGCCGACCGGGTTGCTTTCTTT.

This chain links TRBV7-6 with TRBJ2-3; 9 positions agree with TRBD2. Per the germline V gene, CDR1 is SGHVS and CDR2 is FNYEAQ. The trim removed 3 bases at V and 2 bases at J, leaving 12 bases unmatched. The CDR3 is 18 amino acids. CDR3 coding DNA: TGTGCCAGCAGCTTGACTCTAGCGGGGTTGGCCTCCACAGATACGCAGTATTTT. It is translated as CASSLTLAGLASTDTQYF.

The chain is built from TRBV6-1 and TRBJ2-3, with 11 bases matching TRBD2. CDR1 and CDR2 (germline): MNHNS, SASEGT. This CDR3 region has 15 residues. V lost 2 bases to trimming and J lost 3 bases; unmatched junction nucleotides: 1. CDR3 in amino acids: CASSEIAGGTDTQYF. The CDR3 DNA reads TGTGCCAGCAGTGAAATAGCGGGGGGGACAGATACGCAGTATTTT.

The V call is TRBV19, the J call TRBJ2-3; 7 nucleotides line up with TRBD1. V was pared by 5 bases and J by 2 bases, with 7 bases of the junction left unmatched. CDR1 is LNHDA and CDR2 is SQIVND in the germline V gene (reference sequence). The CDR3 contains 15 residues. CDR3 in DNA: TGTGCCAGTAGTCACCGGGACAGCAACACAGATACGCAGTATTTT. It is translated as CASSHRDSNTDTQYF.

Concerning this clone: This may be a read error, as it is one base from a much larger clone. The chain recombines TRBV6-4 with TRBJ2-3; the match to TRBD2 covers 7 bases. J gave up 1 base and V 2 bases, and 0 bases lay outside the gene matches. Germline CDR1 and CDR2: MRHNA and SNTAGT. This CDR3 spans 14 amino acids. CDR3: CASSDGGGTDTQYF. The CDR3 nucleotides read TGTGCCAGCAGTGACGGGGGGGGCACAGATACGCAGTATTTT.

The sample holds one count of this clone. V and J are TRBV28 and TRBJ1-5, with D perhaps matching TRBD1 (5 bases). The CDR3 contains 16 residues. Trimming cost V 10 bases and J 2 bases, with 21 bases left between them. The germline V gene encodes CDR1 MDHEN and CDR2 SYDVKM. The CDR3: CATASVGGGGNQPQHF. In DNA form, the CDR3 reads TGTGCCACCGCCTCGGTTGGTGGAGGGGGCAATCAGCCCCAGCATTTT.

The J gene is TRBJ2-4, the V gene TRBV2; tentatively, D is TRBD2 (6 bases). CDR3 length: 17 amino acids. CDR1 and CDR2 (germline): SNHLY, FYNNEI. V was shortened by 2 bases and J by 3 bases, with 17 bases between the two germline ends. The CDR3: CASSESVGGAVKNIQYF. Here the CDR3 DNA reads TGTGCCAGCAGTGAATCGGTGGGGGGAGCCGTCAAAAACATTCAGTACTTC.

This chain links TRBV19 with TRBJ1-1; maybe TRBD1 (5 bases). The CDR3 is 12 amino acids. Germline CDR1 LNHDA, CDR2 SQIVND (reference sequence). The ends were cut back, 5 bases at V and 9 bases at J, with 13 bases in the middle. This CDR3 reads CASSPSGEQAFF. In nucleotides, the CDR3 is TGTGCCAGTAGTCCCTCGGGGGAGCAAGCTTTCTTT.

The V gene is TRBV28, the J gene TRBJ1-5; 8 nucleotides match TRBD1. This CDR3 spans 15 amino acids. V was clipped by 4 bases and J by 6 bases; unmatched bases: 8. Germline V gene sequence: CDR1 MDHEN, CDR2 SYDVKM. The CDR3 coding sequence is TGTGCCAGCAGTTCACAGGGGGTCATCAGTCAGCCCCAGCATTTT. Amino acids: CASSSQGVISQPQHF.

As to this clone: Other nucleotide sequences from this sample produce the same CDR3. This CDR3 is CASSLGRGEQYF. The DNA of the CDR3 is TGTGCCAGCAGCTTAGGCAGGGGCGAGCAGTACTTC. The chain carries TRBV7-9 and TRBJ2-7; weak D call: TRBD1 (6 bases). The CDR3 covers 12 residues. Germline V gives CDR1 SEHNR, CDR2 FQNEAQ (reference sequence). Trimming removed 1 base at V and 6 bases at J, with 7 bases between.

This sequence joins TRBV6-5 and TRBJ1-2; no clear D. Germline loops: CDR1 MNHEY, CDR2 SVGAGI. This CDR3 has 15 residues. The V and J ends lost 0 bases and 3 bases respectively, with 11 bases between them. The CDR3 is CASSYSNGGYYGYTF. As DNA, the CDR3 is TGTGCCAGCAGTTACTCGAATGGAGGGTACTATGGCTACACCTTC.

As DNA, the CDR3 is TGTGCCAGCAGCTTATCTCTAGCGCGCCACGAGCAGTACTTC. Protein sequence: CASSLSLARHEQYF. V and J are TRBV11-2 and TRBJ2-7, with a tentative D call TRBD2 (6 bases). V lost 2 bases and J 5 bases, leaving 13 bases between the germline ends. The CDR3 length is 14 residues. CDR1 is SGHAT, CDR2 FQNNGV, per germline. Full variable domain (missing parts from reference TRBV11-2 and TRBJ2-7): EAGVAQSPRYKIIEKRQSVAFWCNPISGHATLYWYQQILGQGPKLLIQFQNNGVVDDSQLPKDRFSAERLKGVDSTLKIQPAKLEDSAVYLCASSLSLARHEQYFGPGTRLTVT.

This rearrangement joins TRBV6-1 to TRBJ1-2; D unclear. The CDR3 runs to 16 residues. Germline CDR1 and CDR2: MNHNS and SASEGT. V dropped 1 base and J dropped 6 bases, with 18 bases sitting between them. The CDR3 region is CASSEEVRARVNGYTF. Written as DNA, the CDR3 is TGTGCCAGCAGTGAAGAAGTGAGGGCACGCGTCAATGGCTACACCTTC.

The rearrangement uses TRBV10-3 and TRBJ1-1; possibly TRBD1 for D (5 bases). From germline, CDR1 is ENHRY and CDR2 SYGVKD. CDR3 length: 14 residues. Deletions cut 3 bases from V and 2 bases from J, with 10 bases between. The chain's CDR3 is CAISDQDRNTEAFF. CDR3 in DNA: TGTGCCATCAGTGACCAAGACAGAAACACTGAAGCTTTCTTT.

The CDR3, as DNA: TGTGCCAGCAGTTACAAGTCTAGCGGGAGTGAGACCCAGTACTTC. As protein: CASSYKSSGSETQYF. This chain links TRBV6-6 with TRBJ2-5; TRBD2 matches at 10 bases. The CDR3 has 15 amino acids. CDR1 is MNHNY and CDR2 is SVGAGI in the germline V gene (reference sequence). J lost 5 bases, V lost 2 bases, and 5 bases had no gene match.

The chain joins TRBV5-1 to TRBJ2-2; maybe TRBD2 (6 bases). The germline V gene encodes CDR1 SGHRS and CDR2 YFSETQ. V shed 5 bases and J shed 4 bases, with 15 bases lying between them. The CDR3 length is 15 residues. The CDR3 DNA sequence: TGCGCCAGCAGTCCCAATGCGGGGATCACCGGGGAGCTGTTTTTT. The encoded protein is CASSPNAGITGELFF.

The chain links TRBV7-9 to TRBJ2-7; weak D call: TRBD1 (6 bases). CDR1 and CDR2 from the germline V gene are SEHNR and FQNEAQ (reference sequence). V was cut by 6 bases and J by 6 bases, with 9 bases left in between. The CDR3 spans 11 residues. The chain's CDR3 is CASRQGGEQYF. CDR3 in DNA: TGTGCCAGCAGGCAAGGGGGCGAGCAGTACTTC.

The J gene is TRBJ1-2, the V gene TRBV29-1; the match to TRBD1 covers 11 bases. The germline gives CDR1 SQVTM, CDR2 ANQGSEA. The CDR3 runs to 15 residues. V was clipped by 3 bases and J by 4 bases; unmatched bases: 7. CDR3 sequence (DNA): TGCAGCGTTGAGGGAACCGGGACAGGGGGCTATGGCTACACCTTC. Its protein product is CSVEGTGTGGYGYTF.

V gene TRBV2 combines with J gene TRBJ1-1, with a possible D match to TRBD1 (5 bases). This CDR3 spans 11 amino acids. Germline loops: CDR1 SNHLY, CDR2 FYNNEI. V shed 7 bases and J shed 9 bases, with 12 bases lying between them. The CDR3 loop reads CASTTDRQAFF. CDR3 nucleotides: TGTGCCAGCACCACAGACAGACAAGCTTTCTTT.

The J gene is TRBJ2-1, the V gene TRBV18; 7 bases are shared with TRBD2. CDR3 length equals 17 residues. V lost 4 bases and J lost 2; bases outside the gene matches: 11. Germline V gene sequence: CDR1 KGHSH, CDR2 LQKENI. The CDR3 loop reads CASSHIFGEGPYNEQFF. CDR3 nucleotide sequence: TGTGCCAGCTCACACATTTTTGGGGAGGGGCCCTACAATGAGCAGTTCTTC.

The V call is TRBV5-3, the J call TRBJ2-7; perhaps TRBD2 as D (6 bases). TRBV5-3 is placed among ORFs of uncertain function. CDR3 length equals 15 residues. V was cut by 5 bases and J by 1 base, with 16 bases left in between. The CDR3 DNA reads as TGTGCCAGAAGTCCAAGCGGGTACCATTCCTACGAGCAGTACTTC. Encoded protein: CARSPSGYHSYEQYF.

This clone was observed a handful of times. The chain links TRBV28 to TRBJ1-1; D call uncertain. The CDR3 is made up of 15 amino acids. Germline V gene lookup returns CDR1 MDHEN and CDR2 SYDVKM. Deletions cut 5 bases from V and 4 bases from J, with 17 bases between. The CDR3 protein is CASSERSVGTTEAFF. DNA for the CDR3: TGTGCCAGCAGTGAGCGTTCAGTTGGTACCACTGAAGCTTTCTTT. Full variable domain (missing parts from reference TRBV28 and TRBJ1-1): DVKVTQSSRYLVKRTGEKVFLECVQDMDHENMFWYRQDPGLGLRLIYFSYDVKMKEKGDIPEGYSVSREKKERFSLILESASTNQTSMYLCASSERSVGTTEAFFGQGTRLTVV.

The CDR3 protein is CASSFWQGNYGYTF. CDR3 in DNA: TGTGCCAGCAGCTTTTGGCAGGGAAACTATGGCTACACCTTC. The chain links TRBV5-6 to TRBJ1-2; possibly TRBD1 for D (5 bases). V lost 2 bases and J lost 2, with 10 bases in between. CDR3 length: 14 amino acids. Germline lookup yields CDR1 SGHDT and CDR2 YYEEEE.